Listed below are T cell receptor beta chains from one sample, sequenced in a study of molecular identifiers for immune sequencing clone quantification. TCRdb ran MiXCR on the PCR reads and lists one entry per CDR3 protein. The table includes hundreds of thousands of distinct CDR3 sequences, roughly 27% detected once. The sequenced sample was naive CD8+ T cells from blood, with Jurkat cell RNA spiked in. The receptors shown here come from a human donor in good health. Some libraries in this study had Jurkat cell RNA spiked in. CDR3s include the opening cysteine and the closing phenylalanine or tryptophan. The D gene is left open where the match is weak. Size tells how often a clone was seen (once, few, many) or the class of an expanded clone, and some rows leave it out.

d_call	v_call	j_call	clone_size	cdr3_aa	cdr3_nt
-	TRBV7-8	TRBJ1-5	many	CASSSERRAPQHF	TGTGCCAGCAGCTCCGAGAGGAGGGCTCCCCAGCATTTT
-	TRBV4-1	TRBJ2-7	few	CASSQDSRVVPYEQYF	TGCGCCAGCAGCCAAGATTCCCGGGTTGTCCCCTACGAGCAGTACTTC
-	TRBV14	TRBJ1-4	-	CASSQEHGTPNEKLFF	TGTGCCAGCAGCCAAGAACACGGGACACCCAATGAAAAACTGTTTTTT
TRBD2	TRBV28	TRBJ2-7	many	CASSPLAGGIYEQYF	TGTGCCAGCAGCCCCTTAGCGGGAGGAATTTACGAGCAGTACTTC
TRBD1	TRBV6-5	TRBJ1-2	-	CASSSSDTGGDGYTF	TGTGCCAGCAGTTCCTCGGACACAGGGGGTGACGGCTACACCTTC
TRBD2	TRBV20-1	TRBJ2-7	-	CSARDPGLVSYEHYF	TGCAGTGCTAGAGATCCGGGACTAGTTTCCTACGAGCACTACTTC
-	TRBV12-3/TRBV12-4	TRBJ1-4	-	CASSFRLATNEKLFF	TGTGCCAGCAGTTTTCGGTTGGCAACTAATGAAAAACTGTTTTTT
-	TRBV3-1	TRBJ2-5	-	CASSQEGGQHQETQYF	TGTGCCAGCAGCCAAGAGGGAGGCCAGCACCAAGAGACCCAGTACTTC
-	TRBV13	TRBJ2-4	many	CASSLGGQRSFDIQYF	TGTGCCAGCAGCTTGGGGGGCCAGCGGTCTTTTGACATTCAGTACTTC
-	TRBV28	TRBJ1-6	-	CASSLGRGGSNSPLHF	TGTGCCAGTAGTTTAGGTAGGGGAGGGAGCAATTCACCCCTCCACTTT
TRBD1	TRBV13	TRBJ1-5	few	CASSLGDRANQPQHF	TGTGCCAGCAGCTTAGGGGACAGGGCAAATCAGCCCCAGCATTTT
-	TRBV7-9	TRBJ2-3	many	CASSLGPREFTDTQYF	TGTGCCAGCAGCTTAGGACCGAGAGAATTCACAGATACGCAGTATTTT
TRBD2	TRBV29-1	TRBJ2-1	many	CSVHGGRAFDNEQFF	TGCAGCGTTCACGGCGGGAGGGCCTTCGATAATGAGCAGTTCTTC
TRBD2	TRBV7-9	TRBJ2-2	few	CASSNLAGMNTGELFF	TGTGCCAGCTCCAATCTAGCGGGAATGAACACCGGGGAGCTGTTTTTT
TRBD1	TRBV3-1	TRBJ2-3	many	CASSQAGQAFTDTQYF	TGTGCCAGCAGCCAAGCGGGACAGGCGTTCACAGATACGCAGTATTTT
-	TRBV27	TRBJ2-1	few	CASSLLGRGRTLNNEQFF	TGTGCCAGCAGTTTACTCGGTCGGGGGAGAACCTTAAACAATGAGCAGTTCTTC
TRBD2	TRBV12-3/TRBV12-4	TRBJ2-5	-	CASSSTTSSETQYF	TGTGCCAGCAGTTCTACGACTAGCTCGGAGACCCAGTACTTC
-	TRBV5-5	TRBJ1-2	-	CASSLESTGLGYGYTF	TGTGCCAGCAGCTTGGAGTCTACGGGGCTAGGCTATGGCTACACCTTC
-	TRBV12-3/TRBV12-4	TRBJ2-3	-	CANSLWAITDTQYF	TGTGCCAACAGCCTTTGGGCTATTACAGATACGCAGTATTTT
TRBD2	TRBV6-1	TRBJ2-1	-	CASSEPTSGSHNEQFF	TGTGCCAGCAGTGAACCTACTAGCGGGAGTCACAATGAGCAGTTCTTC
-	TRBV29-1	TRBJ2-1	-	CSVDWGFREGAYNEQFF	TGCAGCGTTGACTGGGGGTTTCGGGAGGGGGCATACAATGAGCAGTTCTTC
-	TRBV10-3	TRBJ2-1	few	CAILRPGDDEQFF	TGTGCCATCCTTCGGCCGGGGGACGATGAGCAGTTCTTC
-	TRBV12-3/TRBV12-4	TRBJ2-1	many	CASRAENEQFF	TGTGCCAGCAGAGCAGAGAATGAGCAGTTCTTC
-	TRBV7-6	TRBJ2-2	-	CDSSLDLPSGELFF	TGTGACAGCAGCTTAGACCTTCCTTCGGGGGAGCTGTTTTTT
-	TRBV9	TRBJ2-3	many	CASSLGSADTQYF	TGTGCCAGCAGCTTGGGGAGCGCAGATACGCAGTATTTT
-	TRBV4-3	TRBJ2-5	-	CASSQDADRGLAQYF	TGCGCCAGCAGCCAAGATGCAGACCGAGGGCTGGCCCAGTACTTC
-	TRBV24-1	TRBJ2-5	few	CATSEGTDQFGETQYF	TGTGCCACCAGTGAGGGGACGGATCAATTCGGGGAGACCCAGTACTTC
-	TRBV13	TRBJ1-2	many	CASSNPVHGYTF	TGTGCCAGCAGTAACCCAGTTCATGGCTACACCTTC
TRBD1	TRBV27	TRBJ2-7	few	CASSLIQGDEQYF	TGTGCCAGCAGCCTAATACAGGGGGACGAGCAGTACTTC